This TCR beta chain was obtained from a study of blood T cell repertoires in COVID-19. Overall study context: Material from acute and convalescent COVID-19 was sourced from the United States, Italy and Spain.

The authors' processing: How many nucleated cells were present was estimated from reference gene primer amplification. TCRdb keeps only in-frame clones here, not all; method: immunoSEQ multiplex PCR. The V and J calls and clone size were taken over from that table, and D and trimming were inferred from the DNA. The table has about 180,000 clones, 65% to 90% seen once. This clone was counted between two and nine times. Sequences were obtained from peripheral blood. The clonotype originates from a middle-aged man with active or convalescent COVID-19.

CDR3 residues: CASSHTGGSYEQYF. The CDR3 bases are TGTGCCAGTAGTCACACAGGGGGCTCCTACGAGCAGTACTTC. The rearrangement links TRBV19 to TRBJ2-7; 8 nucleotides agree with TRBD1. Germline V gene sequence: CDR1 LNHDA, CDR2 SQIVND (reference sequence). The ends lost 5 bases at V and 0 bases at J; junction bases unmatched: 3. The CDR3 spans 14 residues.